This T cell receptor beta chain emerged from a study of shared clonotypes between healthy human individuals. Over several immunoSEQ plates, each subset's genomic DNA was distributed in even portions. Data came from immunoSEQ multiplex PCR; TCRdb stores just in-frame clones and leaves some out. The sample includes hundreds of thousands of clones, about 76% of them seen just once. Donors were healthy HIV-negative adults without recent acute infections or vaccinations. This clone was counted only a few times. V gave up 6 bases and J gave up 5 bases, with 6 bases separating them. CDR1 and CDR2 (germline): MNHNY, SVGAGI (reference sequence). The CDR3 contains 11 residues.

The sequence came from a woman aged 40-49 years in good health. Some clones in this sample may be carry-over from other donors' samples. The sequenced material came from PBMCs. This chain connects TRBV6-6 to TRBJ2-3; D is undetermined. The CDR3 bases are TGTGCCAGCAGGACGGGAGATACGCAGTATTTT. This translates into CASRTGDTQYF.